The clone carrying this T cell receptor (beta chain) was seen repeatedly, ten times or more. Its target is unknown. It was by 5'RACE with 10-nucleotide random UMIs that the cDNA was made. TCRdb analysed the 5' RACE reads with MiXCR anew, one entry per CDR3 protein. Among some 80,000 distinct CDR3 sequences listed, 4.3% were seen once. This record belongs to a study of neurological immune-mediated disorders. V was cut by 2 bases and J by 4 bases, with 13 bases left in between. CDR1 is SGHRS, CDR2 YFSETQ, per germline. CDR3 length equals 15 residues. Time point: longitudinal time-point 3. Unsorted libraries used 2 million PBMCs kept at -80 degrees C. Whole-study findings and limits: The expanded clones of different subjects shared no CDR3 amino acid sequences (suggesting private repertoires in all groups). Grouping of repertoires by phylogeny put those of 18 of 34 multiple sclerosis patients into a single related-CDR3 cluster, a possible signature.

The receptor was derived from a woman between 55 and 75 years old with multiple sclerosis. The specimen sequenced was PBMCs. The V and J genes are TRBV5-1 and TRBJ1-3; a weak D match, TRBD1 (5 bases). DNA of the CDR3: TGCGCCAGCAGCTTTGACAGAGCGGTCGGAAACACCATATATTTT. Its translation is CASSFDRAVGNTIYF.